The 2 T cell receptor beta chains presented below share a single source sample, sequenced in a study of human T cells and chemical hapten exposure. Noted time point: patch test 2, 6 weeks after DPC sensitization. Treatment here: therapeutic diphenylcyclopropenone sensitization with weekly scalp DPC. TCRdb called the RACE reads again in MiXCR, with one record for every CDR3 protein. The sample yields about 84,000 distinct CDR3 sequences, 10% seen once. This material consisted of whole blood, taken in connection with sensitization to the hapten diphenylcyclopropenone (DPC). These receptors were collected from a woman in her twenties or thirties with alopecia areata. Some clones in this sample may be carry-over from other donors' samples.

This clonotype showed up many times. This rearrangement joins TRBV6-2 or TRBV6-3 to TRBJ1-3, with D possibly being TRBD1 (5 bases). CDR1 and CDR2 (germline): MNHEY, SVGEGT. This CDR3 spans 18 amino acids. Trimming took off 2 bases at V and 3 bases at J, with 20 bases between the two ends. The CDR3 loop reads CASSYRDSAGLSGNTIYF. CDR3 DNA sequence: TGTGCCAGCAGTTACCGGGACTCGGCGGGGCTCAGTGGAAACACCATATATTTT.

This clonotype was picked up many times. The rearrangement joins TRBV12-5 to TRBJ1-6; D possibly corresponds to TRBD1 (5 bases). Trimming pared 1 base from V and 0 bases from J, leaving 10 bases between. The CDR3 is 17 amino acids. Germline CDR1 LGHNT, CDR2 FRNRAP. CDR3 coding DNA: TGTGCTAGTGGTTTGGACAGGCTAAGCTCCTATAATTCACCCCTCCACTTT. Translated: CASGLDRLSSYNSPLHF.